These 11 T cell receptor beta chains originate from one sample sequenced in a study of beta chain features in type 1 diabetes. Isolated RNA was reverse transcribed in full, so expressed TCRB transcripts were sequenced. Profiling relied on immunoSEQ multiplex PCR, and the TCRdb table lists in-frame clones only, not all of them. The sample contains hundreds of thousands of clones, around 16% of which appear only once. Input material: naive CD4+ T cells from blood. The origin of the receptors is a man in his late teens or twenties in good health.

As to this clone: Other DNA sequences within the sample encode an identical CDR3. The chain joins TRBV15 to TRBJ2-7; 7 nucleotides align to TRBD1. The CDR3 totals 15 residues. J lost 6 bases, V lost 0 bases, and 8 bases had no gene match. The germline V gene encodes CDR1 LNHNV and CDR2 YYDKDF (reference sequence). Here the CDR3 reads CATSREQGSVFEQYF. The CDR3, as DNA: TGTGCCACCAGCAGAGAACAGGGGTCCGTCTTCGAGCAGTACTTC.

The chain has TRBV29-1 and TRBJ1-3, with 9 nucleotides matching TRBD1. The CDR3 covers 16 residues. The V gene's germline CDR1 is SQVTM and CDR2 ANQGSEA. J lost 0 bases, V lost 7 bases, and 10 bases had no gene match. The CDR3 DNA reads TGCAGCGCCGCAGGGACAGGGCTGCTCTCTGGAAACACCATATATTTT. Translating it yields CSAAGTGLLSGNTIYF. The whole variable domain, filled in from reference TRBV29-1 and TRBJ1-3, reads SAVISQKPSRDICQRGTSLTIQCQVDSQVTMMFWYRQQPGQSLTLIATANQGSEATYESGFVIDKFPISRPNLTFSTLTVSNMSPEDSSIYLCSAAGTGLLSGNTIYFGEGSWLTVV.

There are a few counts of this clone. This rearrangement joins TRBV25-1 to TRBJ2-7; 7 nucleotides agree with TRBD1. This CDR3 is built from 17 residues. With 4 bases clipped from V and 2 bases from J, the junction kept 14 bases outside the gene matches. CDR1 and CDR2 from the germline V gene are MGHDK and SYGVNS. The CDR3 DNA reads TGTGCCAGCAGTGCCCCTCCCTCACGTGGGACAGCCTACGAGCAGTACTTC. Its translation is CASSAPPSRGTAYEQYF.

Of note for this clone: The same CDR3 also results from other DNA sequences found in this sample. The rearrangement links TRBV6-5 to TRBJ1-5, with D perhaps TRBD1 (6 bases). The CDR3 sequence is 15 residues long. Germline V lookup: CDR1 MNHEY, CDR2 SVGAGI. V was cut by 6 bases and J by 7 bases, with 19 bases left in between. Written as DNA, the CDR3 is TGTGCCAGCAGCAAAGGGGGACATAGGGGGCAGCCCCAGCATTTT. This translates into CASSKGGHRGQPQHF.

V usage is TRBV5-1 and J usage is TRBJ2-1; perhaps TRBD2 as D (6 bases). Germline V gene data show CDR1 as SGHRS and CDR2 as YFSETQ. This CDR3 comprises 15 residues. V was cut by 2 bases and J by 5 bases, with 14 bases left in between. Written as DNA, the CDR3 is TGCGCCAGCAGCTTCCGACCGGGAGTGAACAATGAGCAGTTCTTC. This codes for CASSFRPGVNNEQFF. Using reference TRBV5-1 and TRBJ2-1 for the parts outside the CDR3, the full variable domain is KAGVTQTPRYLIKTRGQQVTLSCSPISGHRSVSWYQQTPGQGLQFLFEYFSETQRNKGNFPGRFSGRQFSNSRSEMNVSTLELGDSALYLCASSFRPGVNNEQFFGPGTRLTVL.

Only a few counts were recorded for this clone. The chain couples TRBV27 to TRBJ1-1; possibly TRBD1 for D (5 bases). V lost 7 bases, J lost 4 bases, and 22 bases lay in between. This CDR3 spans 16 amino acids. Germline assignment: CDR1 MNHEY and CDR2 SMNVEV (reference sequence). DNA of the CDR3: TGTGCCAGCATTACTCACTTCAGGGACGGAGGCACTGAAGCTTTCTTT. Translation gives CASITHFRDGGTEAFF.

This clone was recorded a few times. The chain links TRBV19 to TRBJ1-2, with 7 nucleotides matching TRBD1. Germline assignment: CDR1 LNHDA and CDR2 SQIVND (reference sequence). V trimming: 6 bases; J trimming: 8 bases; junction bases outside the gene matches: 12. The CDR3 extends over 14 amino acids. The CDR3 nucleotides read TGTGCCAGTAGGCCTAAGGGGGCCCCGCTGGGCTACACCTTC. It specifies CASRPKGAPLGYTF.

This sequence joins TRBV5-6 and TRBJ2-1, with 11 bases aligning to TRBD2. With 2 bases clipped from V and 4 bases from J, the junction kept 2 bases outside the gene matches. The CDR3 loop spans 15 amino acids. Germline CDR1 SGHDT, CDR2 YYEEEE. CDR3 region: CASSFTSGSYNEQFF. In nucleotides, the CDR3 is TGTGCCAGCAGCTTCACTAGCGGGAGTTACAATGAGCAGTTCTTC.

The chain combines TRBV6-1 with TRBJ1-5; TRBD1 matches 7 bases. Germline values: CDR1 MNHNS, CDR2 SASEGT. After removal of 5 bases from V and 7 bases from J, the junction contained 11 bases not matched to a gene. The CDR3 totals 15 residues. The CDR3 protein is CASSPQNRGGQPQHF. CDR3 DNA sequence: TGTGCCAGCAGTCCCCAGAACAGGGGCGGACAGCCCCAGCATTTT.

The rearrangement uses TRBV5-4 and TRBJ1-5; 7 bases agree with TRBD1. This CDR3 is built from 15 residues. Per germline, CDR1 SGHNT and CDR2 YYREEE (reference sequence). V trimming: 4 bases; J trimming: 2 bases; junction bases outside the gene matches: 6. In DNA form, the CDR3 reads TGTGCCAGCAGCCCGAACGGGACAGGCAATCAGCCCCAGCATTTT. Its translation: CASSPNGTGNQPQHF.

The V gene is TRBV28, the J gene TRBJ1-5, with TRBD1 identical over 7 bases. V shed 3 bases and J 6 bases; nucleotides not matched to a gene: 5. CDR3 length: 14 amino acids. Germline lookup yields CDR1 MDHEN and CDR2 SYDVKM. This CDR3 reads CASSFFTGAQPQHF. Written as DNA, the CDR3 is TGTGCCAGCAGTTTCTTCACAGGGGCTCAGCCCCAGCATTTT.